The 30 T cell receptor beta chains in this list originate from one sample, sequenced in a study of CXCR3-negative and CXCR3-positive naive CD8 T cells. UMI-labeled TRB cDNA libraries were prepared by 5' RACE. One entry per CDR3 protein, without DNA, is what TCRdb gives after re-calling the 5' RACE reads. The specimen's table records 130,000 to 150,000 distinct CDR3 sequences. These receptors' antigens are unknown. Study observations and caveats: For CXCR3-positive naive cells, TRB CDR3s were more hydrophobic than those of CXCR3-negative naive cells.

The sequenced sample was naive CXCR3+ CD8+ T cells from blood. Noted subset: CD45RO-CCR7+CD27+CD95- naive CD8+ T cells expressing CXCR3 (TNR3+). These receptor sequences come from a human donor in good health. Some clones in this sample may be carry-over from other donors' samples.

The genes are TRBV20-1 and TRBJ2-5. This CDR3 comprises 17 residues. From germline, CDR1 is DFQATT and CDR2 SNEGSKA (reference sequence). The CDR3: CSAREYWTDQAQETQYF.

CDR3: CASSLLDSIYEQYF. The chain recombines TRBV5-1 with TRBJ2-7; TCRdb selects TRBD1, and the lack of DNA leaves this call unchecked. The CDR3 has 14 residues. CDR1 is SGHRS, CDR2 YFSETQ, per germline.

The chain employs TRBV6-4 and TRBJ1-1; TCRdb selects TRBD1, and the lack of DNA leaves this call unchecked. Germline V gene data show CDR1 as MRHNA and CDR2 as SNTAGT. The CDR3 has 14 amino acids. The CDR3 protein is CASRAPGPNTEAFF.

The genes are TRBV7-9 and TRBJ2-3; TCRdb gives TRBD2 as the D gene, but with no DNA this cannot be confirmed. CDR3 length equals 15 residues. CDR1 and CDR2 from the germline V gene are SEHNR and FQNEAQ (reference sequence). The CDR3 sequence: CASSPTTSGTDTQYF.

The CDR3 region is CASSRLAGGPGELFF. The chain carries TRBV12-3 or TRBV12-4 and TRBJ2-2; TCRdb lists TRBD2, though no DNA is available to test this call. This CDR3 is 15 amino acids long.

The chain employs TRBV4-3 and TRBJ2-7; TCRdb's assignment of TRBD2 cannot be checked, as there is no DNA. Germline V gene sequence: CDR1 LGHNA, CDR2 YSLEER. The CDR3 has 14 residues. This chain's CDR3 is CASSQALPGEEQYF.

The gene calls are TRBV7-9 and TRBJ2-1; TCRdb designates TRBD1, a call that cannot be tested without DNA. Germline V CDR1 and CDR2: SEHNR, FQNEAQ (reference sequence). There are 13 residues in the CDR3. The CDR3: CATQGGYGGEQFF. Together with reference TRBV7-9 and TRBJ2-1, the CDR3 gives the full variable domain: DTGVSQNPRHKITKRGQNVTFRCDPISEHNRLYWYRQTLGQGPEFLTYFQNEAQLEKSRLLSDRFSAERPKGSFSTLEIQRTEQGDSAMYLCATQGGYGGEQFFGPGTRLTVL.

The chain joins TRBV4-3 to TRBJ2-7; the D call of TRBD1 rests on TCRdb alone, since no DNA is present to check it. The CDR3 covers 16 residues. The germline V gene has CDR1 LGHNA and CDR2 YSLEER. This chain's CDR3 is CASSQEYGTGGYEQYF.

The chain couples TRBV20-1 to TRBJ2-2; the D call of TRBD1 rests on TCRdb alone, since no DNA is present to check it. CDR3 size: 13 residues. Germline V CDR1 and CDR2: DFQATT, SNEGSKA (reference sequence). CDR3 region: CSARGTATGELFF.

The chain combines TRBV28 with TRBJ2-5; TCRdb gives TRBD1 as the D gene, but with no DNA this cannot be confirmed. Germline loops: CDR1 MDHEN, CDR2 SYDVKM. The CDR3 sequence is 12 residues long. The CDR3 protein is CASSTGGETQYF.

The chain employs TRBV20-1 and TRBJ2-7; TCRdb designates TRBD2, a call that cannot be tested without DNA. CDR3 length: 13 residues. Germline CDR1 DFQATT, CDR2 SNEGSKA (reference sequence). CDR3 sequence: CSARTGTSYEQYF.

The V gene is TRBV7-9, the J gene TRBJ1-6; TCRdb reports TRBD1, a call that lacks DNA to check it against. Germline-derived CDR1 and CDR2 are SEHNR and FQNEAQ (reference sequence). This CDR3 has 15 amino acids. CDR3 loop: CASSLRDRGNSPLHF. The variable domain in full, completed from reference TRBV7-9 and TRBJ1-6, reads DTGVSQNPRHKITKRGQNVTFRCDPISEHNRLYWYRQTLGQGPEFLTYFQNEAQLEKSRLLSDRFSAERPKGSFSTLEIQRTEQGDSAMYLCASSLRDRGNSPLHFGNGTRLTVT.

The chain combines TRBV15 with TRBJ2-7; TCRdb proposes TRBD1, but this gene call is untestable without DNA. The CDR3 totals 13 residues. Germline V lookup: CDR1 LNHNV, CDR2 YYDKDF (reference sequence). The CDR3 loop reads CATRPTGQDEQYF.

The rearrangement links TRBV29-1 to TRBJ1-1; TCRdb designates TRBD1, a call that cannot be tested without DNA. Germline V lookup: CDR1 SQVTM, CDR2 ANQGSEA. This CDR3 spans 15 amino acids. The chain's CDR3 is CSVVESGQGNTEAFF.

The gene calls are TRBV7-9 and TRBJ2-5. The germline gives CDR1 SEHNR, CDR2 FQNEAQ (reference sequence). The CDR3 is made up of 14 amino acids. The CDR3 spells CASSFLDTQETQYF.

V gene TRBV27 combines with J gene TRBJ1-2; with no DNA, the TCRdb D assignment of TRBD1 cannot be verified. The V gene's germline CDR1 is MNHEY and CDR2 SMNVEV (reference sequence). The CDR3 spans 16 residues. CDR3 sequence: CASSPLGQAPVYGYTF.

This chain uses TRBV9 with TRBJ2-1; the TCRdb D gene call, TRBD1, has no DNA to confirm it. Germline V CDR1 and CDR2: SGDLS, YYNGEE. The CDR3 sequence is 16 residues long. The CDR3: CASSPIDRGAYNEQFF. The entire variable domain, with the rest obtained from reference TRBV9 and TRBJ2-1, is as follows: DSGVTQTPKHLITATGQRVTLRCSPRSGDLSVYWYQQSLDQGLQFLIQYYNGEERAKGNILERFSAQQFPDLHSELNLSSLELGDSALYFCASSPIDRGAYNEQFFGPGTRLTVL.

The chain recombines TRBV19 with TRBJ1-1; the TCRdb D gene call, TRBD1, has no DNA to confirm it. Germline V lookup: CDR1 LNHDA, CDR2 SQIVND (reference sequence). This CDR3 has 13 residues. This CDR3 is CASSMGQNTEAFF.

The rearrangement joins TRBV19 to TRBJ2-2; TCRdb's D call, TRBD1, is unchecked because there is no DNA. The CDR3 has 12 amino acids. Germline V gene sequence: CDR1 LNHDA, CDR2 SQIVND (reference sequence). CDR3 region: CAISGLSGELFF.

The chain links TRBV29-1 to TRBJ2-7. Germline V lookup: CDR1 SQVTM, CDR2 ANQGSEA. CDR3 length equals 12 residues. The CDR3 protein is CSVVQSSYEQYF.

The chain's CDR3 is CASSNSGGDYNEQFF. The chain recombines TRBV12-3 or TRBV12-4 with TRBJ2-1; TCRdb proposes TRBD2, but this gene call is untestable without DNA. This CDR3 is 15 amino acids long.

This rearrangement joins TRBV9 to TRBJ2-7; TCRdb picks TRBD1, but there is no DNA to check that call. This CDR3 contains 15 residues. Germline CDR1 is SGDLS and CDR2 is YYNGEE. This CDR3 is CASSVSGTATYEQYF.

The chain links TRBV5-1 to TRBJ2-3; the D call of TRBD1 rests on TCRdb alone, since no DNA is present to check it. The CDR3 length is 15 residues. Germline CDR1 SGHRS, CDR2 YFSETQ. CDR3: CAGSPGTGSSDTQYF.

This chain joins TRBV7-9 and TRBJ2-3; without DNA, the TCRdb call of TRBD2 cannot be checked. The CDR3 has 18 residues. Germline CDR1 is SEHNR and CDR2 is FQNEAQ (reference sequence). This chain's CDR3 is CASSPPLQLAGEADTQYF.

This sequence joins TRBV21-1 and TRBJ2-7; the TCRdb D gene call, TRBD2, has no DNA to confirm it. TRBV21-1 has pseudogene status. This CDR3 region has 17 residues. The CDR3 sequence: CASSNRSRLAVSYEQYF.

The J gene is TRBJ1-1, the V gene TRBV20-1; TCRdb selects TRBD1, and the lack of DNA leaves this call unchecked. Germline lookup yields CDR1 DFQATT and CDR2 SNEGSKA (reference sequence). The CDR3 has 13 residues. The chain's CDR3 is CSARYPLGPEAFF.

The gene calls are TRBV6-5 and TRBJ2-2; as DNA is missing, the TRBD1 call by TCRdb cannot be tested. CDR3 length: 16 amino acids. Per the germline V gene, CDR1 is MNHEY and CDR2 is SVGAGI. CDR3 in amino acids: CASSYFVPGESGELFF.

This rearrangement joins TRBV12-3 or TRBV12-4 to TRBJ2-3; the D gene TCRdb calls, TRBD1, cannot be checked with no DNA. The CDR3 consists of 12 residues. This CDR3 is CASSQVGGTQYF.

This chain links TRBV20-1 with TRBJ2-3; TCRdb's assignment of TRBD2 cannot be checked, as there is no DNA. There are 14 residues in the CDR3. Germline V CDR1 and CDR2: DFQATT, SNEGSKA (reference sequence). CDR3 sequence: CSARTSGISDTQYF.

This sequence joins TRBV9 and TRBJ2-1; without DNA, the TCRdb call of TRBD2 cannot be checked. The CDR3 is 15 amino acids. CDR1 SGDLS and CDR2 YYNGEE come from the germline V gene. The CDR3 loop is CASSVGSGSYNEQFF. Based on the CDR3 plus reference TRBV9 and TRBJ2-1, the full variable domain is DSGVTQTPKHLITATGQRVTLRCSPRSGDLSVYWYQQSLDQGLQFLIQYYNGEERAKGNILERFSAQQFPDLHSELNLSSLELGDSALYFCASSVGSGSYNEQFFGPGTRLTVL.